The sequence of this TCR beta chain was determined in a study of blood T cell repertoires in COVID-19. In the authors' workflow: The assay estimated nucleated cells by amplifying reference gene primers. Generated by immunoSEQ multiplex PCR, the TCRdb table keeps only in-frame clones and is missing some. That table supplies the V and J calls and clone size; D and trimming were determined from the DNA. Of over 200,000 clones detected, roughly 87% appear once; the ten largest clones hold about a tenth. CDR3 length equals 16 residues. V was clipped by 0 bases and J by 1 base; unmatched bases: 2. Germline lookup yields CDR1 ENHRY and CDR2 SYGVKD. Participants reported their clinical history, and cohort assignment relied on those reports. Recovery meant two consecutive negative NP/OP PCR tests, professional clearance, or resolved symptoms.

Sequenced input: PBMCs or T cells enriched from blood (not recorded which). This TCR came from a man aged 30 to 45 who had recovered from COVID-19. This chain uses TRBV10-3 with TRBJ2-7, with TRBD2 matching 11 bases. The CDR3 reads CAISESIAGGSYEQYF. In DNA form, the CDR3 reads TGTGCCATCAGTGAGTCGATAGCGGGAGGGTCCTACGAGCAGTACTTC.